Listed below are T cell receptor beta chains from one sample, sequenced in a study of Graves' ophthalmopathy and Graves' hyperthyroidism. TCRdb itself ran the multiplex PCR reads through MiXCR, one entry per CDR3 protein. The data show 300,000 to 350,000 distinct CDR3 sequences, with about 17% seen just once and 10% to 15% held by the top ten. The specimen was peripheral blood. Every receptor here comes from an adult man with Graves' ophthalmopathy. Each CDR3 is given with its conserved first and last residue. The D gene is left open where the match is weak. Only some rows state a clone size, as once, few, many or a class for expanded clones.

V,D,size,J,CDR3,DNA
TRBV12-3/TRBV12-4,NA,many,TRBJ1-2,CASSLIGGTNYGYTF,TGTGCCAGCAGTTTAATTGGAGGGACTAACTATGGCTACACCTTC
TRBV20-1,NA,NA,TRBJ2-5,CSAKHPGGQKETQYF,TGCAGTGCTAAACACCCAGGTGGGCAGAAAGAGACCCAGTACTTC
TRBV5-1,NA,many,TRBJ1-6,CASSTADGDSPLHF,TGCGCCAGCAGCACTGCGGACGGGGATTCACCCCTCCACTTT
TRBV20-1,TRBD1,NA,TRBJ2-7,CSAKTGERGYEQYF,TGCAGTGCGAAGACAGGGGAACGCGGATACGAGCAGTACTTC
TRBV7-9,NA,many,TRBJ2-1,CASSFTGETYNEQFF,TGTGCCAGCAGCTTTACAGGAGAGACCTACAATGAGCAGTTCTTC
TRBV7-2,TRBD2,many,TRBJ2-4,CASRLPGGIQYF,TGTGCCAGCCGCTTGCCGGGGGGGATTCAGTACTTC
TRBV10-3,NA,many,TRBJ1-5,CAIIGRGERHQPQHF,TGTGCCATCATCGGACGGGGGGAGCGTCATCAGCCCCAGCATTTT
TRBV6-2/TRBV6-3,NA,NA,TRBJ1-1,CASTQHGTSPGGTEAFF,TGTGCCAGCACTCAACATGGGACCTCCCCTGGGGGCACTGAAGCTTTCTTT
TRBV6-1,NA,NA,TRBJ1-2,CATTQNYGYSF,TGTGCCACCACCCAGAACTATGGCTACAGCTTC
TRBV7-6,TRBD2,NA,TRBJ2-7,CASSPGAMGRDEQYF,TGTGCCAGCAGCCCCGGGGCGATGGGGAGGGACGAGCAGTACTTC
TRBV27,TRBD1,NA,TRBJ1-2,CASGQDRVNGYTF,TGTGCCAGCGGGCAAGACAGGGTAAATGGCTACACCTTC
TRBV2,TRBD1,many,TRBJ2-5,CARGTEETQYF,TGTGCCAGGGGGACAGAAGAGACCCAGTACTTC
TRBV12-3/TRBV12-4,NA,many,TRBJ2-7,CASSLALTGASYEQYF,TGTGCCAGCAGTTTAGCGCTCACCGGGGCCTCCTACGAGCAGTACTTC
TRBV2,TRBD1,NA,TRBJ2-2,CASSGTGVGGELFF,TGTGCCAGCAGTGGGACAGGGGTGGGCGGGGAGCTGTTTTTT
TRBV12-3/TRBV12-4,TRBD1,NA,TRBJ1-1,CASSQGAVNTEAFF,TGTGCCAGCAGTCAGGGGGCTGTGAACACTGAAGCTTTCTTT
TRBV28,TRBD1,NA,TRBJ1-5,CAIPGQGKGQPQHF,TGTGCCATCCCGGGACAGGGAAAAGGTCAGCCCCAGCATTTT
TRBV14,TRBD1,many,TRBJ2-7,CASSQALGQGTSYEQYF,TGTGCCAGCAGCCAAGCTTTGGGACAGGGGACCTCCTACGAGCAGTACTTC
TRBV11-1,NA,NA,TRBJ2-7,CASGGRYSPYEQYF,TGTGCCAGCGGGGGACGGTACTCTCCCTACGAGCAGTACTTC
TRBV20-1,NA,many,TRBJ2-7,CSAPPQLGLMDEQYF,TGCAGTGCTCCTCCCCAATTGGGCCTAATGGACGAGCAGTACTTC
TRBV6-1,NA,many,TRBJ1-6,CASSESHRGISNF,TGTGCCAGCAGTGAATCCCACCGGGGCATTTCTAACTTT
TRBV28,NA,many,TRBJ1-1,CASSLVGHTEAFF,TGTGCCAGCAGTTTAGTCGGGCACACTGAAGCTTTCTTT
TRBV28,NA,few,TRBJ1-5,CASSSPTGGVSNQPQHF,TGTGCCAGCAGTTCACCTACGGGGGGCGTGAGCAATCAGCCCCAGCATTTT
TRBV7-2,NA,many,TRBJ1-1,CASSPDPGTEAFF,TGTGCCAGCAGCCCTGACCCGGGGACTGAAGCTTTCTTT
TRBV7-8,NA,many,TRBJ1-2,CASSPQGVGGYTF,TGTGCCAGCAGCCCTCAGGGAGTGGGAGGCTACACCTTC
TRBV20-1,NA,many,TRBJ1-2,CSAKSGANYGYTF,TGCAGTGCTAAATCTGGGGCTAACTATGGCTACACCTTC
TRBV3-1,TRBD2,many,TRBJ2-7,CASSQGSGKVSEQYF,TGTGCCAGCAGCCAAGGTAGCGGGAAGGTTTCCGAGCAGTACTTC
TRBV5-1,TRBD2,many,TRBJ2-7,CASRLAGGAAYEQYF,TGCGCCAGCAGACTAGCGGGAGGCGCCGCCTACGAGCAGTACTTC
TRBV3-1,NA,many,TRBJ1-6,CASSQVPDNSPLHF,TGTGCCAGCAGCCAAGTTCCGGATAATTCACCCCTCCACTTT
TRBV20-1,TRBD1,many,TRBJ2-2,CSAREGQGYGELFF,TGCAGTGCTAGAGAGGGACAGGGTTACGGGGAGCTGTTTTTT
TRBV7-2,NA,many,TRBJ1-1,CASSLVQGTEAFF,TGTGCCAGCAGCCTCGTCCAGGGCACTGAAGCTTTCTTT
TRBV29-1,NA,many,TRBJ2-2,CSATDGQTNTGELFF,TGCAGCGCCACCGATGGACAGACGAACACCGGGGAGCTGTTTTTT
TRBV3-1,TRBD1,many,TRBJ2-7,CASSPRTTGEQYF,TGTGCCAGCAGCCCTCGGACGACAGGGGAGCAGTACTTC
TRBV28,NA,many,TRBJ2-6,CASSSPGTGANVLTF,TGTGCCAGCAGTTCCCCAGGGACTGGGGCCAACGTCCTGACTTTC
TRBV7-2,TRBD2,many,TRBJ2-5,CANSFSGGRWETQYF,TGTGCCAACAGCTTCTCGGGGGGACGATGGGAGACCCAGTACTTC
TRBV7-6,NA,NA,TRBJ2-7,CASSLTARYEQYF,TGTGCCAGCAGCTTAACGGCGAGGTACGAGCAGTACTTC
TRBV3-1,NA,many,TRBJ1-1,CASSQEVGSWSTEAFF,TGTGCCAGCAGCCAAGAAGTAGGGTCTTGGAGCACTGAAGCTTTCTTT
TRBV11-2,TRBD2,many,TRBJ2-7,CASSLGTPHLYSGIGEQYF,TGTGCCAGCAGCTTAGGGACCCCCCATTTGTATAGCGGGATTGGCGAGCAGTACTTC
TRBV20-1,TRBD2,many,TRBJ2-7,CSAGGGGASSSAYEQYF,TGCAGTGCTGGCGGGGGGGGCGCGTCATCTAGCGCCTACGAGCAGTACTTC
TRBV30,NA,NA,TRBJ1-2,CAWSVYGAGIPNGYTF,TGTGCCTGGAGTGTTTACGGGGCCGGGATTCCTAACGGCTACACCTTC
TRBV12-3/TRBV12-4,TRBD1,many,TRBJ1-2,CASNFSTGSGGYTF,TGTGCCAGCAATTTTTCGACAGGGAGTGGGGGCTACACCTTC
TRBV28,NA,NA,TRBJ1-2,CASKEGSYGYTF,TGTGCCAGCAAGGAGGGATCCTATGGCTACACCTTC
TRBV7-8,TRBD1,many,TRBJ2-7,CASSMTGYEQYF,TGTGCCAGCAGCATGACAGGGTACGAGCAGTACTTC
TRBV9,NA,many,TRBJ2-7,CASSAPGVRGEQYF,TGTGCCAGCAGCGCCCCAGGGGTACGAGGGGAGCAGTACTTC
TRBV4-1,NA,many,TRBJ1-1,CASSQAPDTEAFF,TGCGCCAGCAGCCAAGCCCCCGACACTGAAGCTTTCTTT
TRBV6-2/TRBV6-3,TRBD2,many,TRBJ2-6,CASSYSGTSLTGANVLTF,TGTGCCAGCAGTTACTCGGGGACTAGTCTAACCGGGGCCAACGTCCTGACTTTC
TRBV28,NA,many,TRBJ1-1,CASSSGGRTEAFF,TGTGCCAGCAGTTCTGGGGGGCGGACTGAAGCTTTCTTT
TRBV11-3,TRBD1,many,TRBJ1-1,CASSYRQGRAFF,TGTGCCAGCAGCTATCGACAGGGGAGGGCTTTCTTT
TRBV11-2,TRBD2,many,TRBJ2-5,CASRKPGGLMETQYF,TGTGCCAGCAGGAAGCCGGGGGGGCTCATGGAGACCCAGTACTTC
TRBV11-2,TRBD2,many,TRBJ2-5,CASSFSGGAAYETQYF,TGTGCCAGCAGCTTTAGCGGGGGGGCCGCTTATGAGACCCAGTACTTC
TRBV2,NA,many,TRBJ2-7,CASSDGDACVEQYF,TGTGCCAGCAGTGATGGGGACGCGTGTGTCGAGCAGTACTTC
TRBV11-2,TRBD1,NA,TRBJ2-7,CASSATGGPYEQYF,TGTGCCAGCAGCGCGACAGGGGGCCCTTACGAGCAGTACTTC
TRBV12-3/TRBV12-4,NA,many,TRBJ1-5,CASSFDLSQPQHF,TGTGCCAGCAGTTTCGATCTCAGTCAGCCCCAGCATTTT
TRBV10-3,NA,NA,TRBJ1-5,CASKDPALPQHF,TGTGCCTCCAAAGATCCGGCATTGCCCCAGCATTTT
TRBV30,NA,many,TRBJ2-7,CAWSRSSYEQYF,TGTGCCTGGAGTAGGTCTTCCTACGAGCAGTACTTC
TRBV11-2,TRBD2,NA,TRBJ2-5,CASSLFPSGRIGETQYF,TGTGCCAGCAGCTTATTTCCTAGCGGGAGGATAGGAGAGACCCAGTACTTC